These 25 T cell receptor beta chains were sequenced from one sample in a study of blood T cell repertoires in COVID-19. Clones were sequenced by immunoSEQ multiplex PCR, and TCRdb holds only the in-frame ones, with some missing. The table shows 150,000 to 180,000 clones, with around 83% occurring only once. The sample consisted of peripheral blood. The receptors originated from a woman in her fifties or sixties with COVID-19, enrolled during active disease.

The J gene is TRBJ1-2, the V gene TRBV19, with 7 positions matching TRBD1. This CDR3 contains 14 residues. With 6 bases clipped from V and 4 bases from J, the junction kept 8 bases outside the gene matches. Germline loops: CDR1 LNHDA, CDR2 SQIVND (reference sequence). CDR3 residues: CASSKGTVGYGYTF. In DNA form, the CDR3 reads TGTGCCAGTAGCAAAGGGACAGTGGGCTATGGCTACACCTTC.

In nucleotides, the CDR3 is TGTGCCAGCAGCCAACGGCCAGGGGGGTTCACTGAAGCTTTCTTT. It is translated as CASSQRPGGFTEAFF. The gene calls are TRBV14 and TRBJ1-1, with TRBD1 matching 7 bases. The V and J ends lost 2 bases and 4 bases, in that order; junction bases with no gene match: 7. There are 15 residues in the CDR3. CDR1 and CDR2 from the germline V gene are SGHDN and FVKESK.

The chain links TRBV18 to TRBJ1-5; D unclear. V lost 0 bases to trimming and J lost 2 bases, with 11 bases between them. This CDR3 contains 16 residues. Germline CDR1 KGHSH, CDR2 LQKENI. In nucleotides, the CDR3 is TGTGCCAGCTCACCACCCTCCCAGCGGGGCAATCAGCCCCAGCATTTT. Amino acid sequence: CASSPPSQRGNQPQHF.

The rearrangement links TRBV2 to TRBJ2-7, with a tentative D call TRBD1 (6 bases). The CDR3 covers 14 residues. Germline-derived CDR1 and CDR2 are SNHLY and FYNNEI. V was trimmed by 4 bases and J by 0 bases, leaving 10 bases between them. In DNA form, the CDR3 reads TGTGCCAGCAGTGGGACAGCGATCTCCTACGAGCAGTACGTC. It is translated as CASSGTAISYEQYV.

The rearrangement links TRBV5-1 to TRBJ2-2, with D possibly matching TRBD1 (5 bases). The V and J ends lost 2 bases and 1 base respectively, with 6 bases between them. This CDR3 is built from 14 residues. CDR1 and CDR2 (germline): SGHRS, YFSETQ. The CDR3 reads CASSLTGNTGELFF. CDR3 nucleotides: TGCGCCAGCAGCTTAACAGGGAACACCGGGGAGCTGTTTTTT. Supplemented by reference TRBV5-1 and TRBJ2-2, the full variable domain reads KAGVTQTPRYLIKTRGQQVTLSCSPISGHRSVSWYQQTPGQGLQFLFEYFSETQRNKGNFPGRFSGRQFSNSRSEMNVSTLELGDSALYLCASSLTGNTGELFFGEGSRLTVL.

Notes on this clone: Distinct nucleotide sequences in the sample also encode this CDR3. The V and J genes are TRBV7-8 and TRBJ1-5, with TRBD1 matching over 7 bases. Germline loops: CDR1 SGHVS, CDR2 FQNEAQ. The CDR3 has 14 residues. V lost 8 bases to trimming and J lost 1 base; unmatched junction nucleotides: 5. CDR3 region: CASSRQGSNQPQHF. The CDR3 DNA follows: TGTGCCAGCTCGAGACAGGGCAGCAATCAGCCCCAGCATTTT.

The chain has TRBV6-5 and TRBJ1-6, with TRBD1 matching over 7 bases. J gave up 5 bases and V 5 bases, and 6 bases lay outside the gene matches. This CDR3 comprises 15 residues. Germline lookup yields CDR1 MNHEY and CDR2 SVGAGI. The DNA for the CDR3 is TGTGCCAGCAGTCCGGGGGACAGAGATAATTCACCCCTCCACTTT. This sequence encodes CASSPGDRDNSPLHF.

The rearrangement uses TRBV5-4 and TRBJ1-6; TRBD1 aligns across 7 bases. CDR3 size: 16 residues. With V trimmed by 4 bases and J by 0 bases, 4 bases remained unmatched. Germline V gives CDR1 SGHNT, CDR2 YYREEE (reference sequence). In DNA form, the CDR3 reads TGTGCCAGCAGCCCGGGACAGAGCTCCTATAATTCACCCCTCCACTTT. Protein sequence: CASSPGQSSYNSPLHF.

The chain combines TRBV5-4 with TRBJ2-2; 9 nucleotides match TRBD2. CDR3 length: 16 residues. CDR1 and CDR2 from the germline V gene are SGHNT and YYREEE (reference sequence). V gave up 4 bases and J gave up 6 bases; unmatched junction bases: 10. CDR3 region: CASSRLGGRAPGELFF. The CDR3 DNA reads TGTGCCAGCAGCCGTCTGGGCGGGAGGGCCCCCGGGGAGCTGTTTTTT.

This clone was recorded only once. The gene calls are TRBV6-5 and TRBJ1-2; TRBD1 agrees at 9 bases. This CDR3 spans 12 amino acids. Trimming cost V 5 bases and J 7 bases; bases outside gene matches: 2. Looked up from germline, CDR1 is MNHEY and CDR2 is SVGAGI. CDR3 DNA: TGTGCCAGCAGTAACAGGGGGCCTGGCTACACCTTC. Protein: CASSNRGPGYTF.

J is TRBJ2-5 and V is TRBV5-4; the match to TRBD2 covers 14 bases. Germline V gene data show CDR1 as SGHNT and CDR2 as YYREEE (reference sequence). Trimming took 0 bases from V and 6 from J; bases not matched to a gene: 4. This CDR3 contains 16 residues. This chain's CDR3 is CASSLGLAGGFKTQYF. The CDR3 DNA follows: TGTGCCAGCAGCTTGGGACTAGCGGGGGGGTTCAAGACCCAGTACTTC.

In this sample, this clone turned up a few times. J is TRBJ1-3 and V is TRBV10-2, with TRBD1 as a possible D gene (5 bases). CDR1 and CDR2 (germline): WSHSY, SAAADI. The CDR3 has 14 residues. V shed 6 bases and J shed 3 bases, with 12 bases lying between them. The CDR3 nucleotides are TGCGCCAGCAGCAACCAGGGCGGTGGAAACACCATATATTTT. This encodes CASSNQGGGNTIYF.

This chain connects TRBV25-1 to TRBJ2-1, with 8 bases matching TRBD1. The V gene end was trimmed by 6 bases and the J gene end by 4 bases; junction bases not matched to a gene: 8. CDR3 size: 15 residues. Germline V CDR1 and CDR2: MGHDK, SYGVNS. DNA for the CDR3: TGTGCCAGCAGACTAGGGACAGGCGGGTACAATGAGCAGTTCTTC. Translated: CASRLGTGGYNEQFF.

V gene TRBV5-5 combines with J gene TRBJ2-7, with D perhaps TRBD1 (6 bases). The CDR3 contains 13 residues. Trimming stripped 3 bases from V and 3 bases from J, with 10 bases between. Germline V gene data show CDR1 as SGHKS and CDR2 as YYEKEE (reference sequence). CDR3 sequence: CASSSQGNYEQYV. The CDR3 coding sequence is TGTGCCAGCAGCTCACAGGGTAACTACGAGCAGTACGTC.

This clone was seen a handful of times. The V and J genes are TRBV6-6 and TRBJ2-3, with D tentatively TRBD2 (6 bases). V was trimmed by 6 bases and J by 10 bases, leaving 14 bases between them. The CDR3 has 12 amino acids. CDR1 is MNHNY, CDR2 SVGAGI, per germline (reference sequence). In DNA form, the CDR3 reads TGTGCCAGCAGCCCCTCGTCGGGGGCGCAGTATTTT. The encoded protein is CASSPSSGAQYF.

The chain couples TRBV7-3 to TRBJ2-2; D is ambiguous. Germline V lookup: CDR1 SGHTA, CDR2 FQGTGA. The germline V and J ends were trimmed by 5 bases and 5 bases, with 9 bases remaining between them. The CDR3 has 13 residues. The CDR3 nucleotides read TGTGCCAGCAGCCCCCCGCGGACCGGGGAGCTGTTTTTT. Protein sequence: CASSPPRTGELFF.

The chain carries TRBV5-1 and TRBJ2-1, with D possibly TRBD1 on 6 matching bases. The CDR3 is 16 residues long. Germline CDR1 and CDR2: SGHRS and YFSETQ. V was pared by 0 bases and J by 4 bases, with 14 bases between. CDR3 DNA sequence: TGCGCCAGCAGCTTGGGTCCCCGGGACACATACAATGAGCAGTTCTTC. As protein: CASSLGPRDTYNEQFF.

The rearrangement links TRBV18 to TRBJ2-1; D unresolved. The germline gives CDR1 KGHSH, CDR2 LQKENI. The V end was cut by 3 bases, the J end by 8 bases, with 11 bases between. This CDR3 has 13 amino acids. The CDR3 region is CASSPPASDEQFF. The CDR3 region has the DNA TGTGCCAGCTCACCCCCAGCGAGTGATGAGCAGTTCTTC.

The CDR3 reads CASSRSSGVGELFF. CDR3 bases: TGTGCCAGCAGCCGGTCTAGCGGGGTCGGGGAGCTGTTTTTT. The V and J genes are TRBV3-1 (or the pseudogene TRBV3-2) and TRBJ2-2, with 9 bases fitting TRBD2. The junction had 4 bases not matched to a gene; V was cut back by 4 bases and J by 7 bases. CDR1 and CDR2 from the germline V gene are LGHDT and YNNKEL (reference sequence). The CDR3 has 14 residues.

This clone was seen only a few times. The V call is TRBV27, the J call TRBJ1-1; no clear D gene. CDR3 length: 14 amino acids. CDR1 and CDR2 (germline): MNHEY, SMNVEV (reference sequence). Trimming shortened V by 3 bases and J by 4 bases, and 12 bases separated the two germline ends. The CDR3 protein is CASSFDGGGTEAFF. As DNA, the CDR3 is TGTGCCAGCAGTTTTGACGGAGGTGGCACTGAAGCTTTCTTT.

This clone was seen more than once but under ten times. This chain uses TRBV27 with TRBJ1-4; 8 positions agree with TRBD1. V lost 2 bases and J lost 8; bases outside the gene matches: 4. The CDR3 extends over 14 amino acids. CDR1 MNHEY and CDR2 SMNVEV come from the germline V gene (reference sequence). The CDR3 here is CASSLTGGREKLFF. In DNA form, the CDR3 reads TGTGCCAGCAGTTTAACAGGGGGGCGAGAAAAACTGTTTTTT.

This clone has a handful of counts. The chain links TRBV7-6 to TRBJ2-1; 11 bases match TRBD2. Germline CDR1 SGHVS, CDR2 FNYEAQ. The CDR3 contains 19 residues. The V segment lost 2 bases and the J segment 0 bases; nucleotides outside the gene matches: 9. DNA for the CDR3: TGTGCCAGCAGCTTACTAGCGGGGGGCCCCCAAAGCTCCTACAATGAGCAGTTCTTC. This codes for CASSLLAGGPQSSYNEQFF. Complete variable domain (other parts from reference TRBV7-6 and TRBJ2-1): GAGVSQSPRYKVTKRGQDVALRCDPISGHVSLYWYRQALGQGPEFLTYFNYEAQQDKSGLPNDRFSAERPEGSISTLTIQRTEQRDSAMYRCASSLLAGGPQSSYNEQFFGPGTRLTVL.

The table lists this clone with a count of one. V and J are TRBV4-1 and TRBJ1-1, with D possibly being TRBD1 (5 bases). Trimming stripped 4 bases from V and 1 base from J, with 10 bases between. This CDR3 has 14 amino acids. The germline V gene has CDR1 MGHRA and CDR2 YSYEKL. CDR3 in amino acids: CASSLQQENTEAFF. The CDR3 region has the DNA TGCGCCAGCAGCCTCCAACAGGAGAACACTGAAGCTTTCTTT.

The CDR3 DNA sequence: TGCAGCGTCAGAGTTGTAGGCTCGCGGACTGAAGCTTTCTTT. Amino acids: CSVRVVGSRTEAFF. The gene calls are TRBV29-1 and TRBJ1-1, with D unclear. The length of the CDR3 is 14 residues. Germline CDR1 and CDR2: SQVTM and ANQGSEA. Trimming took off 6 bases at V and 5 bases at J, with 19 bases between the two ends.

The J gene is TRBJ1-2, the V gene TRBV6-5; D may be TRBD1 (5 bases). Germline CDR1 and CDR2: MNHEY and SVGAGI. V was cut by 6 bases and J by 12 bases, with 23 bases left in between. This CDR3 comprises 14 residues. In nucleotides, the CDR3 is TGTGCCAGCAGGTTGGGGACCGGGGGTAATAGAGACACCTTC. Amino acid sequence: CASRLGTGGNRDTF.